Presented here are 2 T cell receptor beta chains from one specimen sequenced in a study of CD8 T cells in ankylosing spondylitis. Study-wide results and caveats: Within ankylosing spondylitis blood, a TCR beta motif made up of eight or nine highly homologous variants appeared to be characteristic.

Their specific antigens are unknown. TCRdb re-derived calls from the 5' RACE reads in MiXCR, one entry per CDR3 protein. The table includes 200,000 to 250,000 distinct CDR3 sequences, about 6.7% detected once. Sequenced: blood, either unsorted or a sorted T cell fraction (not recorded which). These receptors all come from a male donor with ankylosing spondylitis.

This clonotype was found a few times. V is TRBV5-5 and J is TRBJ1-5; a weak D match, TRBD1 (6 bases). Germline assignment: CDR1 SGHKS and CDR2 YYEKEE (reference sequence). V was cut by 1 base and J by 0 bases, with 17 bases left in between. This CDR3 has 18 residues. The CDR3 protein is CASSLFFPGQYSNQPQHF. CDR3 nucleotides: TGTGCCAGCAGCTTGTTTTTCCCAGGACAGTATAGCAATCAGCCCCAGCATTTT.

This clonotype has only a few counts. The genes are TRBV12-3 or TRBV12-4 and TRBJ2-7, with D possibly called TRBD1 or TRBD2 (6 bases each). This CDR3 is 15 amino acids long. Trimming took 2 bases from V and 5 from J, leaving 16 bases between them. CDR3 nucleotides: TGTGCCAGCAGTTTACGGGGGCTTGGATACGACGAGCAGTACTTC. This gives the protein CASSLRGLGYDEQYF.